These T cell receptor beta chains were read from a single sample in a study of regulatory T cells in long-lasting Graves disease. TCRdb recomputed calls from the multiplex PCR reads with MiXCR, one row per CDR3 protein. The sample contains 530,000 or so distinct CDR3 sequences, approximately 15% of which appear only once. The same data also contributed to another study, on T cells in Graves' hyperthyroidism and ophthalmopathy.

The sequenced sample was peripheral blood mononuclear cells (PBMCs), obtained at new diagnosis, from a patient treated with antithyroid drugs. These receptors came from a man in his thirties or forties with Graves disease. CDR3s include the opening cysteine and the closing phenylalanine or tryptophan.

v_gene: TRBV24-1; CDR3aa: CATSDAGLEAFF
v_gene: TRBV7-3; CDR3aa: CASSYLGSTEAFF
v_gene: TRBV19; CDR3aa: CASTRRTGDQPQHF
v_gene: TRBV2; CDR3aa: CASTRSSGYNEQFF
v_gene: TRBV29-1; CDR3aa: CSVRRGTANNEQFF
v_gene: TRBV20-1; CDR3aa: CSARLTGRSVNSPLHF
v_gene: TRBV10-2; CDR3aa: CASSGAGWRGVGYEQFF
v_gene: TRBV7-9; CDR3aa: CASSSQGWTDTQYF
v_gene: TRBV13; CDR3aa: CASRGGGGYSGANVLTF
v_gene: TRBV10-3; CDR3aa: CAISRTGGDYEQYF
v_gene: TRBV20-1; CDR3aa: CSARDAGPSGILDTQYF
v_gene: TRBV30; CDR3aa: CAWGLAGVTDTQYF
v_gene: TRBV7-2; CDR3aa: CASSSRESYEQYF
v_gene: TRBV29-1; CDR3aa: CSVGPAAEQFF
v_gene: TRBV11-3; CDR3aa: CASSLDLTYGYTF
v_gene: TRBV12-3/TRBV12-4; CDR3aa: CASSLSAGRNEQYF
v_gene: TRBV2; CDR3aa: CASRRDGGNYGYTF
v_gene: TRBV28; CDR3aa: CASSSRGGVGTDTQYF
v_gene: TRBV25-1; CDR3aa: CASTDGRRAKSDTQYF
v_gene: TRBV20-1; CDR3aa: CSARVSGPHEQFF
v_gene: TRBV19; CDR3aa: CASSPRPGHLAETQYF
v_gene: TRBV20-1; CDR3aa: CSATRSRGGTDTQYF
v_gene: TRBV6-5; CDR3aa: CASSYSGGRAGGELFF
v_gene: TRBV20-1; CDR3aa: CSASPSYEQNF
v_gene: TRBV6-5; CDR3aa: CASSYTVSGTEAFF
v_gene: TRBV18; CDR3aa: CASSPSLAGADEQYF
v_gene: TRBV11-2; CDR3aa: CASSLEIRTPGPEETQYF
v_gene: TRBV20-1; CDR3aa: CSARLTGVYEQFF
v_gene: TRBV20-1; CDR3aa: CSAPTSWNYGYTF
v_gene: TRBV18; CDR3aa: CASSSLAGADYGYTF
v_gene: TRBV2; CDR3aa: CASSERPEGFNTIYF
v_gene: TRBV15; CDR3aa: CATSRDSNRGTYGYTF
v_gene: TRBV20-1; CDR3aa: CSVPGYREYSNQPQHF
v_gene: TRBV6-2/TRBV6-3; CDR3aa: CASSYSTSSETQYF
v_gene: TRBV6-2/TRBV6-3; CDR3aa: CASRQLNYGYTF
v_gene: TRBV2; CDR3aa: CASIRESTDTQYF
v_gene: TRBV7-9; CDR3aa: CASNPSGGLAWNEQFF
v_gene: TRBV4-1; CDR3aa: CASSPWWTKRPGTRYGYTF
v_gene: TRBV27; CDR3aa: CASSPSPGTQYF
v_gene: TRBV11-1; CDR3aa: CASSPGQGDYDTEAFF
v_gene: TRBV2; CDR3aa: CASRVDMFNQPQHF
v_gene: TRBV2; CDR3aa: CASSDDRGSNQPQHF
v_gene: TRBV14; CDR3aa: CASSSFSRGAPYEQYF
v_gene: TRBV11-2; CDR3aa: CASSRQGVYEQYF
v_gene: TRBV12-3/TRBV12-4; CDR3aa: CASSSLSGTGNQPQHF
v_gene: TRBV28; CDR3aa: CASFRGGTGVEQYF
v_gene: TRBV10-1; CDR3aa: CASSEWASGKSGELFF
v_gene: TRBV3-1; CDR3aa: CASSHSTSGRGETQYF
v_gene: TRBV6-1; CDR3aa: CASSRDRGPHYNEQFF
v_gene: TRBV6-1; CDR3aa: CASSRGGREKLFF
v_gene: TRBV19; CDR3aa: CASSPAFSSYNEQFF
v_gene: TRBV2; CDR3aa: CATELDPSGELFF
v_gene: TRBV2; CDR3aa: CASKVVRQDATFF
v_gene: TRBV19; CDR3aa: CASRLGGGHEQFF
v_gene: TRBV9; CDR3aa: CASSAKTSPSGDIQYF